The subject of this entry is one T cell receptor beta chain. Its specificity is unknown. This specimen comes from a study of T-cell memory formation after mild COVID-19. Study-level results: There was a balanced CD4/CD8 profile in clones contracting day 15 to 85, and later expanders leaned CD4+. In pre-infection memory, a portion of responding clones appeared, which suggested that cross-reactive memory joined.

Germline CDR1 SQVTM, CDR2 ANQGSEA. The CDR3 covers 16 residues. The V segment lost 3 bases and the J segment 4 bases; nucleotides outside the gene matches: 13. From 5'RACE with constant-segment primers came TCR alpha and TCR beta cDNA libraries that carried sample barcodes and UMIs. One entry per CDR3 protein, called by TCRdb with MiXCR from the 5' RACE reads. The table lists roughly 610,000 distinct CDR3 sequences, 15% to 20% of them singletons. The sequencing input was PBMCs or a T cell subset sorted from them (not recorded which). The clonotype originates from an adult woman who had mild COVID-19 (a few samples of this study predate the infection). Cell type and time point are not known. The gene calls are TRBV29-1 and TRBJ2-3; TRBD2 matches at 7 bases. CDR3 sequence (DNA): TGCAGCGTTGAGGACCGGCCGGGGGGTCTGGCAGATACGCAGTATTTT. Its protein product is CSVEDRPGGLADTQYF.